A selection of T cell receptor beta chains follows, all from one sample in a study of T-cell memory formation after mild COVID-19. TCRdb fed the 5' RACE reads into MiXCR, producing one record per CDR3 protein. The sample has hundreds of thousands of distinct CDR3 sequences; about a fifth are singletons. Sequencing used PBMCs or a T cell subset sorted from them (not recorded which). The origin of the receptors is an adult woman who had mild COVID-19 (a few samples of this study predate the infection). Cell type and time point are not known. Each CDR3 is given with its conserved first and last residue. The D gene is left open where the match is weak. The size entry is marked missing in some rows and otherwise reads once, few, many or a size class.

len	j_gene	v_gene	d_gene	abundance	CDR3nt	CDR3aa
15	TRBJ1-1	TRBV15	.	.	TGTGCCACCAGCAGAGCGGCAGGGCAGAGCACTGAAGCTTTCTTT	CATSRAAGQSTEAFF
17	TRBJ2-2	TRBV7-9	TRBD2	many	TGTGCCAGCAGCCCAACTAGCGGGAGACGTGGCACCGGGGAGCTGTTTTTT	CASSPTSGRRGTGELFF
16	TRBJ1-2	TRBV4-1	.	.	TGCGCCAGCAGCCAAGGAAAGGCAGGGAGGGACTATGGCTACACCTTC	CASSQGKAGRDYGYTF
14	TRBJ1-2	TRBV5-1	.	few	TGCGCCAGCAGCTTTACCGGGGAAGGCGGTGGCTACACCTTC	CASSFTGEGGGYTF
12	TRBJ2-3	TRBV5-1	.	many	TGCGCCAGCAGCTTTAGCGCAGATACGCAGTATTTT	CASSFSADTQYF
13	TRBJ2-3	TRBV3-1	.	few	TGTGCCAGCAGCCAAGGACCTAAAGATACGCAGTATTTT	CASSQGPKDTQYF
13	TRBJ1-1	TRBV24-1	TRBD1	.	TGTGCCACCCGGACAGGATTGAACACTGAAGCTTTCTTT	CATRTGLNTEAFF
16	TRBJ2-6	TRBV7-2	.	many	TGTGCCAGCAGCTTATCTTGGAGCTCTGGGGCCAACGTCCTGACTTTC	CASSLSWSSGANVLTF
15	TRBJ2-3	TRBV5-1	.	few	TGCGCCAGCTATCCGGACAGTATGTTCACAGATACGCAGTATTTT	CASYPDSMFTDTQYF
14	TRBJ2-2	TRBV29-1	.	.	TGCAGCGTTGAAGGGGGGAGGAACACCGGGGAGCTGTTTTTT	CSVEGGRNTGELFF
15	TRBJ2-7	TRBV20-1	TRBD1	few	TGCAGTGCTTTGTCCCCGGGACAGTTGATTTACGAGCAGTACTTC	CSALSPGQLIYEQYF
14	TRBJ2-1	TRBV20-1	TRBD1	few	TGCAGTGCTAACTCTTTCTGGGACAGCAATGAGCAGTTCTTC	CSANSFWDSNEQFF
14	TRBJ2-2	TRBV24-1	TRBD1	few	TGTGCCACCAGTGAGACAGGGGTTACCGGGGAGCTGTTTTTT	CATSETGVTGELFF
12	TRBJ2-7	TRBV12-3/TRBV12-4	.	many	TGTGCCAGCAGCTTTGGAGGGTACGAGCAGTACTTC	CASSFGGYEQYF
16	TRBJ2-7	TRBV27	TRBD1	few	TGTGCCAGCAGTTTCGATAGAGGGGGCATCCGGAGCGAGCAGTACTTC	CASSFDRGGIRSEQYF
16	TRBJ2-7	TRBV5-1	TRBD2	.	TGCGCCAGCAGCTTGGATAGTTTAGCGGGGTCCTACGAGCAGTACTTC	CASSLDSLAGSYEQYF
16	TRBJ1-1	TRBV5-1	.	.	TGCGCCAGCAGCTTGGTGGCAGGGGTAGGGAACACTGAAGCTTTCTTT	CASSLVAGVGNTEAFF
13	TRBJ2-1	TRBV14	.	.	TGTGCCAGCAGGGGATTAGCAAGCAATGAGCAGTTCTTC	CASRGLASNEQFF
14	TRBJ1-5	TRBV20-1	.	.	TGCAGTGCTAGAAGGCAGGTTAGCAATCAGCCCCAGCATTTT	CSARRQVSNQPQHF
17	TRBJ2-3	TRBV24-1	TRBD2	.	TGTGCCACCAGTGATTTTCACCGGGAGGAGTCGGCAGATACGCAGTATTTT	CATSDFHREESADTQYF
15	TRBJ2-1	TRBV7-8	.	few	TGTGCCAGCAGCTTACTGGCTAGCTCCTACAATGAGCAGTTCTTC	CASSLLASSYNEQFF
16	TRBJ2-5	TRBV5-1	.	few	TGCGCCAGCAGCTTGGAGATCGGCAGGCGGGGAGAGACCCAGTACTTC	CASSLEIGRRGETQYF
13	TRBJ2-7	TRBV9	.	.	TGTGCCAGCAGCGGGAGTCCCAACGGGGAGCAGTACTTC	CASSGSPNGEQYF
14	TRBJ2-7	TRBV9	.	few	TGTGCCAGCAGCGAGGGCTCCCAACTTTACGAGCAGTACTTC	CASSEGSQLYEQYF
16	TRBJ2-1	TRBV7-2	TRBD2	.	TGTGCCAGCAGTTCCAGGACTAGCGGGATCTACAATGAGCAGTTCTTC	CASSSRTSGIYNEQFF
14	TRBJ2-2	TRBV27	TRBD1	few	TGTGCCAGCAGCCCGGGACAGGCGGCCGGGGAGCTGTTTTTT	CASSPGQAAGELFF
17	TRBJ2-2	TRBV5-4	.	.	TGTGCCAGCAGCCCCCCCGGGACACTTTCGAACACCGGGGAGCTGTTTTTT	CASSPPGTLSNTGELFF
16	TRBJ2-1	TRBV24-1	TRBD2	few	TGTGCCACCAGTGACTTCGGGACTAGCGGGAGAAATGAGCAGTTCTTC	CATSDFGTSGRNEQFF
14	TRBJ2-3	TRBV20-1	TRBD1	.	TGCAGTGCTGAACTGACAGGGGCCACAGATACGCAGTATTTT	CSAELTGATDTQYF
16	TRBJ1-4	TRBV15	TRBD1	few	TGTGCCACCAGCAGAGGGACAGGGGGCTCGGATGAAAAACTGTTTTTT	CATSRGTGGSDEKLFF
14	TRBJ2-3	TRBV6-5	TRBD1	.	TGTGCCAGCAGCTTGACAGGGCTTCGAGATACGCAGTATTTT	CASSLTGLRDTQYF
14	TRBJ2-3	TRBV25-1	.	few	TGTGCCAGCAGTGTAACGACAGCTGCAGATACGCAGTATTTT	CASSVTTAADTQYF
15	TRBJ1-2	TRBV5-4	TRBD1	many	TGTGCCAGCAGCTTCCGGGACAGGGGATACTATGGCTACACCTTC	CASSFRDRGYYGYTF
15	TRBJ1-3	TRBV7-3	.	few	TGTGCCAGCAGCCTAGGCGCCGTTATTGGAAACACCATATATTTT	CASSLGAVIGNTIYF